Presented here are 28 T cell receptor beta chains from one specimen sequenced in a study of vaccination and CD4 T cells after COVID-19. Cultured CD4+ T-cell DNA underwent Oncomine TCR Beta short-read sequencing. TCRdb called the PCR reads again in MiXCR, with one record for every CDR3 protein. The profile shows roughly 18,000 distinct CDR3 sequences, about three quarters of them singletons. Their specific antigens are unknown. Specified treatment: roughly 10-day PBMC culture with coronavirus spike peptide pools or control peptides (ViraFEST assay). The input for sequencing was CD4+ T cells from blood, cultured in vitro, taken after SARS-CoV-2 vaccination. Receptors were obtained from a human donor who received a COVID-19 vaccine.

The chain employs TRBV19 and TRBJ2-2; D is ambiguous. The CDR3 has 13 residues. Germline lookup yields CDR1 LNHDA and CDR2 SQIVND (reference sequence). The V and J ends lost 8 bases and 0 bases respectively, with 7 bases between them. The CDR3, as DNA: TGTGCCAGTTCAATAGCGAACACCGGGGAGCTGTTTTTT. Translated, it gives CASSIANTGELFF. The variable domain in full, completed from reference TRBV19 and TRBJ2-2, reads DGGITQSPKYLFRKEGQNVTLSCEQNLNHDAMYWYRQDPGQGLRLIYYSQIVNDFQKGDIAEGYSVSREKKESFPLTVTSAQKNPTAFYLCASSIANTGELFFGEGSRLTVL.

Only one count was recorded for this clonotype. The gene calls are TRBV2 and TRBJ2-3, with D tentatively TRBD2 (5 bases). The germline CDR1 and CDR2 sequences are SNHLY and FYNNEI. Trimming shortened V by 6 bases and J by 4 bases, and 20 bases separated the two germline ends. This CDR3 contains 16 residues. In DNA, the CDR3 is TGTGCCAGCAGCGCTTCAAGGTCCTTGGAGGCAGATACGCAGTATTTT. This codes for CASSASRSLEADTQYF.

The chain carries TRBV12-3 or TRBV12-4 and TRBJ1-2, with TRBD1 as a possible D gene (5 bases). Trimming removed 7 bases from V and 4 bases from J, with 13 bases in between. The length of the CDR3 is 13 residues. The CDR3 DNA is TGTGCCAGCACCGTTTCGGGGACCTATGGCTACACCTTC. This codes for CASTVSGTYGYTF.

The rearrangement joins TRBV20-1 to TRBJ1-3; no firm D call. Germline CDR1 and CDR2: DFQATT and SNEGSKA (reference sequence). CDR3 size: 14 residues. Trimming took off 4 bases at V and 4 bases at J, with 14 bases between the two ends. CDR3 nucleotides: TGCAGTGCTACGGTTCCAACTAGGGGAAACACCATATATTTT. Its protein product is CSATVPTRGNTIYF.

The genes are TRBV7-9 and TRBJ2-5; 11 bases align to TRBD1. Per the germline V gene, CDR1 is SEHNR and CDR2 is FQNEAQ (reference sequence). Trimming removed 1 base from V and 1 base from J; junction bases left unmatched: 2. The CDR3 length is 16 residues. This CDR3 is CASSLGDRGIQETQYF. Here the CDR3 DNA reads TGTGCCAGCAGCTTAGGGGACAGGGGGATCCAAGAGACCCAGTACTTC.

The chain links TRBV4-1 to TRBJ2-2; TRBD1 or TRBD2 may be the D gene (7 bases each). V lost 8 bases and J lost 4, with 17 bases in between. Germline CDR1 MGHRA, CDR2 YSYEKL. The CDR3 totals 15 residues. The CDR3 DNA follows: TGCGCCAGCCCCCAGGGGGGGCGTGGCACCGGGGAGCTGTTTTTT. Translation: CASPQGGRGTGELFF.

The chain carries TRBV2 and TRBJ1-5, with D tentatively TRBD1 (5 bases). Germline lookup yields CDR1 SNHLY and CDR2 FYNNEI. V lost 3 bases and J lost 5, with 11 bases in between. This CDR3 contains 14 residues. CDR3 sequence reads: CASSEEGNYQPQHF. Here the CDR3 DNA reads TGTGCCAGCAGTGAGGAGGGGAATTATCAGCCCCAGCATTTT. Combining the CDR3 with reference TRBV2 and TRBJ1-5 gives the whole variable domain EPEVTQTPSHQVTQMGQEVILRCVPISNHLYFYWYRQILGQKVEFLVSFYNNEISEKSEIFDDQFSVERPDGSNFTLKIRSTKLEDSAMYFCASSEEGNYQPQHFGDGTRLSIL.

This rearrangement joins TRBV18 to TRBJ1-2; D unresolved. The CDR3 covers 13 residues. Germline V lookup: CDR1 KGHSH, CDR2 LQKENI. The V gene lost 6 bases and the J gene lost 4 bases, with 12 bases spanning the gap. The CDR3 here is CASSPGPSYGYTF. The CDR3 DNA reads as TGTGCCAGCTCTCCGGGCCCCTCCTATGGCTACACCTTC. The variable domain in full, completed from reference TRBV18 and TRBJ1-2, reads NAGVMQNPRHLVRRRGQEARLRCSPMKGHSHVYWYRQLPEEGLKFMVYLQKENIIDESGMPKERFSAEFPKEGPSILRIQQVVRGDSAAYFCASSPGPSYGYTFGSGTRLTVV.

The sample holds one count of this clonotype. V usage is TRBV15 and J usage is TRBJ1-2; a weak D match, TRBD1 (6 bases). The germline V gene has CDR1 LNHNV and CDR2 YYDKDF (reference sequence). This CDR3 has 15 residues. V shed 2 bases and J shed 8 bases, with 18 bases lying between them. The CDR3 loop reads CATSRPEGGRGGYTF. CDR3 nucleotide sequence: TGTGCCACCAGCAGACCCGAGGGGGGTCGTGGAGGCTACACCTTC.

The V call is TRBV12-3 or TRBV12-4, the J call TRBJ1-1; TRBD1 is a possible D gene (6 bases). The CDR3 totals 18 residues. Trimming took off 6 bases at V and 3 bases at J, with 26 bases between the two ends. The CDR3 DNA reads TGTGCCAGCAGAAACTACGGAGCTTCACGACAGGCACACACTGAAGCTTTCTTT. Encoded protein: CASRNYGASRQAHTEAFF.

The V gene is TRBV7-2, the J gene TRBJ2-1; D ambiguous. The germline gives CDR1 SGHTA, CDR2 FQGNSA. Trimming removed 4 bases at V and 4 bases at J, with 8 bases between. The CDR3 length is 13 residues. This CDR3 reads CASSSNSYNEQFF. As DNA, the CDR3 is TGTGCCAGCAGCTCCAACTCTTACAATGAGCAGTTCTTC.

The J gene is TRBJ1-1, the V gene TRBV6-1; 7 nucleotides match TRBD1. Losses at the gene ends were 0 bases for V and 10 bases for J; bases not matched to a gene: 11. The CDR3 length is 15 residues. Germline V gives CDR1 MNHNS, CDR2 SASEGT. The CDR3 DNA reads as TGTGCCAGCAGTGAAGCCAAGGGGGCTAAGGTACGAGCTTTCTTT. Its protein is CASSEAKGAKVRAFF.

This clonotype was counted once. The chain uses TRBV12-3 or TRBV12-4 and TRBJ2-2; possible D gene TRBD2, 7 bases. The CDR3 contains 16 residues. V was cut by 7 bases and J by 1 base, with 16 bases left in between. The CDR3 here is CASTKGGAGNTGELFF. The CDR3 nucleotides are TGTGCCAGCACTAAAGGGGGGGCCGGGAACACCGGGGAGCTGTTTTTT.

This sequence joins TRBV27 and TRBJ2-3, with D tentatively TRBD2 (6 bases). CDR1 and CDR2 (germline): MNHEY, SMNVEV (reference sequence). Trimming took off 5 bases at V and 2 bases at J, with 23 bases between the two ends. CDR3 size: 18 residues. The CDR3 reads CASSSLLGRRGATDTQYF. The CDR3 coding sequence is TGTGCCAGCAGTAGTTTGCTCGGGCGGCGGGGAGCCACAGATACGCAGTATTTT.

The rearrangement uses TRBV19 and TRBJ1-1; TRBD1 matches at 10 bases. The CDR3 has 19 amino acids. Per the germline V gene, CDR1 is LNHDA and CDR2 is SQIVND (reference sequence). Trimming took 5 bases from V and 0 from J; bases not matched to a gene: 15. Here the CDR3 DNA reads TGTGCCAGTAGTCCAAGGACAGGGGGGAGGGGTATGATGAACACTGAAGCTTTCTTT. Its translation: CASSPRTGGRGMMNTEAFF.

The chain recombines TRBV7-9 with TRBJ1-1; D not certain. Germline CDR1 reads SEHNR; CDR2 reads FQNEAQ (reference sequence). The CDR3 is 13 amino acids. Trimming cost V 2 bases and J 4 bases, with 8 bases left between them. CDR3 DNA sequence: TGTGCCAGCAGCTTATGGGCGGGCACTGAAGCTTTCTTT. It encodes CASSLWAGTEAFF. Filled out from reference TRBV7-9 and TRBJ1-1, the complete variable domain reads DTGVSQNPRHKITKRGQNVTFRCDPISEHNRLYWYRQTLGQGPEFLTYFQNEAQLEKSRLLSDRFSAERPKGSFSTLEIQRTEQGDSAMYLCASSLWAGTEAFFGQGTRLTVV.

V gene TRBV15 combines with J gene TRBJ1-5; D not certain. Germline V CDR1 and CDR2: LNHNV, YYDKDF (reference sequence). With 4 bases removed from V and 4 bases from J, the gap between germline ends came to 17 bases. The CDR3 length is 16 residues. The CDR3 sequence is CATSILTPGGNQPQHF. The CDR3 bases are TGTGCCACCAGCATTCTGACACCGGGTGGGAATCAGCCCCAGCATTTT.

This clonotype has a handful of counts. The V call is TRBV24-1, the J call TRBJ1-2; 9 bases align to TRBD1. V dropped 4 bases and J dropped 8; count of bases not matched to a gene: 4. Germline V CDR1 and CDR2: KGHDR, SFDVKD. The CDR3 has 13 residues. CDR3 DNA sequence: TGTGCCACCAGTGAGGGGACAGGGTACGGCTACACCTTC. Amino acids: CATSEGTGYGYTF.

The chain joins TRBV15 to TRBJ2-7; TRBD1 matches 8 bases. The germline V gene encodes CDR1 LNHNV and CDR2 YYDKDF (reference sequence). Losses at the gene ends were 5 bases for V and 4 bases for J; bases not matched to a gene: 4. CDR3 length equals 13 residues. The CDR3 DNA reads TGTGCCACCAGCGAGGGGACAGGTTACGAGCAGTACTTC. This codes for CATSEGTGYEQYF.

The rearrangement links TRBV6-1 to TRBJ1-2; D possibly corresponds to TRBD1 (5 bases). This CDR3 comprises 15 residues. Per the germline V gene, CDR1 is MNHNS and CDR2 is SASEGT. V dropped 2 bases and J dropped 2 bases, with 12 bases sitting between them. The CDR3 DNA follows: TGTGCCAGCAGTGAATTAACAGGCCCAAACTATGGCTACACCTTC. Protein: CASSELTGPNYGYTF.

The chain combines TRBV7-2 with TRBJ2-7; possible D gene TRBD2, 6 bases. Germline CDR1 and CDR2: SGHTA and FQGNSA. The CDR3 contains 17 residues. V lost 2 bases and J lost 2, with 19 bases in between. The DNA for the CDR3 is TGTGCCAGCAGCTTACGGGGTCGGGGCGGGGAGCCCTACGAGCAGTACTTC. Its protein product is CASSLRGRGGEPYEQYF.

This chain joins TRBV20-1 and TRBJ2-5; 10 nucleotides agree with TRBD2. CDR3 length equals 16 residues. Germline V gene lookup returns CDR1 DFQATT and CDR2 SNEGSKA (reference sequence). V lost 3 bases to trimming and J lost 5 bases; unmatched junction nucleotides: 12. CDR3 loop: CSARTRLAGPRETQYF. The CDR3 coding sequence is TGCAGTGCTAGGACGAGACTAGCGGGTCCTCGGGAGACCCAGTACTTC.

The V gene is TRBV6-5, the J gene TRBJ1-3, with D possibly matching TRBD1 (5 bases). Trimming pared 2 bases from V and 0 bases from J, leaving 11 bases between. CDR1 is MNHEY, CDR2 SVGAGI, per germline. There are 16 residues in the CDR3. CDR3 sequence (DNA): TGTGCCAGCAGTTACGGACAAGGCCCCTCTGGAAACACCATATATTTT. This codes for CASSYGQGPSGNTIYF.

The chain carries TRBV10-1 and TRBJ1-1; the D gene is possibly TRBD1 (5 bases). The CDR3 totals 13 residues. The V and J ends lost 5 bases and 0 bases respectively, with 7 bases between them. Looked up from germline, CDR1 is WNHNN and CDR2 is SYGVQD (reference sequence). CDR3 nucleotide sequence: TGCGCCAGCAGTTTGGGACTGAACACTGAAGCTTTCTTT. Translation: CASSLGLNTEAFF.

This clonotype was counted only a few times. The chain has TRBV18 and TRBJ2-5, with TRBD1 matching 8 bases. Losses at the gene ends were 4 bases for V and 1 base for J; bases not matched to a gene: 2. This CDR3 region has 14 residues. Germline CDR1 KGHSH, CDR2 LQKENI. The DNA of the CDR3 is TGTGCCAGCTCACGGGACAGGACCCAAGAGACCCAGTACTTC. It codes for CASSRDRTQETQYF.

V and J are TRBV5-4 and TRBJ2-2, with a tentative D call TRBD1 (6 bases). Trimming shortened V by 4 bases and J by 8 bases, and 18 bases separated the two germline ends. Germline CDR1 and CDR2: SGHNT and YYREEE (reference sequence). This CDR3 has 15 residues. CDR3 sequence: CASSPGQPQGGELFF. The CDR3 DNA reads TGTGCCAGCAGCCCCGGACAGCCCCAAGGGGGGGAGCTGTTTTTT.

This sequence joins TRBV7-2 and TRBJ2-2, with D uncertain. The V gene's germline CDR1 is SGHTA and CDR2 FQGNSA. This CDR3 comprises 14 residues. With 4 bases removed from V and 3 bases from J, the gap between germline ends came to 9 bases. CDR3 in DNA: TGTGCCAGCAGCTCAGCAGCCTACACCGGGGAGCTGTTTTTT. Translated: CASSSAAYTGELFF.

The chain carries TRBV11-2 and TRBJ2-3; D remains ambiguous. Trimming took off 0 bases at V and 8 bases at J, with 9 bases between the two ends. The CDR3 is 13 amino acids. Germline values: CDR1 SGHAT, CDR2 FQNNGV. The CDR3 is CASSLEDGGTQYF. CDR3 coding DNA: TGTGCCAGCAGCTTAGAGGATGGTGGTACGCAGTATTTT.